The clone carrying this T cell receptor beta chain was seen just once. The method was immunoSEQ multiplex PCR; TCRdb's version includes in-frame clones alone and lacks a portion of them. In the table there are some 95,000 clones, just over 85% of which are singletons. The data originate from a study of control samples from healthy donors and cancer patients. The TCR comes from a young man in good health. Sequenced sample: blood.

For the CDR3, the DNA is TGTGCCAGCAAGGTTGAGAGTGGGGCCACAGATACGCAGTATTTT. This encodes CASKVESGATDTQYF. The chain has TRBV2 and TRBJ2-3; TRBD1 is a possible D gene (5 bases). This CDR3 is built from 15 residues. Trimming took off 7 bases at V and 2 bases at J, with 16 bases between the two ends. Looked up from germline, CDR1 is SNHLY and CDR2 is FYNNEI.